This T cell receptor beta chain appears in the sequencing data of a study of preoperative IRX-2 immunotherapy in early breast cancer. As for treatment: preoperative locoregional IRX-2 cytokine immunotherapy. Samples came from a phase Ib trial of preoperative locoregional IRX-2 cytokine immunotherapy. This clone occurred a few times. V was cut by 2 bases and J by 2 bases, with 14 bases left in between. The germline CDR1 and CDR2 sequences are GTSNPN and SVGIG (reference sequence). The CDR3 spans 15 residues. Measured with immunoSEQ multiplex PCR; TCRdb has only the in-frame clones, and not every one. The table lists 43,000 or so clones, approximately 94% of them singletons.

The rearrangement uses TRBV30 and TRBJ2-3; D call uncertain. Sequenced material: tumor tissue, taken after IRX-2 immunotherapy. The source is a human donor with breast cancer. Here the CDR3 DNA reads TGTGCCTGGAGTCTTGGGCAGATTCCCACAGATACGCAGTATTTT. It encodes CAWSLGQIPTDTQYF.